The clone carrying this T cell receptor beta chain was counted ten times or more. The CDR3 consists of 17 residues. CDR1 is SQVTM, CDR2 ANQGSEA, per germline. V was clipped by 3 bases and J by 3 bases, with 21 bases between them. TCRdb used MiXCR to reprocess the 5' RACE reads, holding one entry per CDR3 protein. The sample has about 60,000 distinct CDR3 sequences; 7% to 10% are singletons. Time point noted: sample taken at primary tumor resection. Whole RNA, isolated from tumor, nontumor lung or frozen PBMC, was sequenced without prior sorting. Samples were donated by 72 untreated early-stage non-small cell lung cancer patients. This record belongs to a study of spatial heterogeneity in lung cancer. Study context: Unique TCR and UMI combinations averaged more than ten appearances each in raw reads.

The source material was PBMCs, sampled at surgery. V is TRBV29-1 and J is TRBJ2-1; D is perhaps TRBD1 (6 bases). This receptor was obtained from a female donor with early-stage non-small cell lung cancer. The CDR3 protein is CSVDGTPGTTDYNEQFF. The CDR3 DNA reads TGCAGCGTTGATGGAACCCCCGGGACAACTGACTACAATGAGCAGTTCTTC.